The rows below give T cell receptor beta chains drawn from one sample of a study of T cells in narcolepsy. The method was immunoSEQ multiplex PCR; TCRdb's version includes in-frame clones alone and lacks a portion of them. This table holds 30,000 to 35,000 clones, around 83% found once. The material sequenced was CD45RA- memory CD4+ T cells from PBMCs. The source is a human donor with narcolepsy. Both conserved end residues are part of each CDR3. A D gene is named only where the DNA matches it firmly. Clone size is given for some rows only: seen once, a few or many times, or a class if the clone is expanded.

clone size,V gene,D gene,J gene,CDR3 DNA,CDR3 protein
.,TRBV6-5,TRBD1,TRBJ2-5,TGTGCCAGCAACCCCGGGACAGGAGGGGCAGAGACCCAGTACTTC,CASNPGTGGAETQYF
.,TRBV14,.,TRBJ1-5,TGTGCCAGCAGCCAAGGAGCGGGAAGGGGTCAGCCCCAGCATTTT,CASSQGAGRGQPQHF
.,TRBV7-3,.,TRBJ2-3,TGTGCCAGCAGCCCGGCCGGCCCAGGGATGGCCGATACGCAGTATTTT,CASSPAGPGMADTQYF
.,TRBV9,.,TRBJ2-1,TGTGCCAGCAGCGTAGGAGGGGCCGACATTAATGAGCAGTTCTTC,CASSVGGADINEQFF
.,TRBV7-9,TRBD1,TRBJ1-2,TGTGCCAGCAGCTCGCGGCCCCAGGGGGCTCCATTTAACTATGGCTACACCTTC,CASSSRPQGAPFNYGYTF
few,TRBV6-5,TRBD1,TRBJ1-6,TGTGCCAGCAGGCTCGAACAGGGGGTTCGTTCACCCCTCCACTTT,CASRLEQGVRSPLHF
few,TRBV10-1,.,TRBJ2-3,TGCGCCAGCAGTGAGTCCTCCGGGGGCGCATCAGATACGCAGTATTTT,CASSESSGGASDTQYF
.,TRBV6-5,.,TRBJ1-1,TGTGCCAGCAGTTACATTCGGAACACTGAAGCTTTCTTT,CASSYIRNTEAFF
once,TRBV11-2,.,TRBJ1-3,TGTGCCACCACTTTCCTCGGGCCAGGAAACACCATATATTTT,CATTFLGPGNTIYF
.,TRBV7-9,TRBD2,TRBJ2-4,TGTGCCAGCAGCTCGTTAGGCGGGACTAGCCTTAGAGGAGGCATTCAGTACTTC,CASSSLGGTSLRGGIQYF
once,TRBV7-8,TRBD1,TRBJ2-7,TGTGCCAGCAGCTTAAGGACAGGCCGCTACGAGCAGTACTTC,CASSLRTGRYEQYF
.,TRBV25-1,.,TRBJ1-5,TGTGCCAGCAGCAGTGGGAGTCGCTACGGAGAGCCCCAGCATTTT,CASSSGSRYGEPQHF
.,TRBV7-9,TRBD2,TRBJ2-3,TGTGCCAGCAGCTTGGATAGCGGGGTGGCAGATACGCAGTATTTT,CASSLDSGVADTQYF
few,TRBV11-2,.,TRBJ2-3,TGTGCCAGCAGCGGGCGGGTGAGCACAGATACGCAGTATTTT,CASSGRVSTDTQYF
.,TRBV28,.,TRBJ1-2,TGTGCCAGTCAAGCTTCTAACTATGGCTACACCTTC,CASQASNYGYTF
.,TRBV11-2,.,TRBJ2-5,TGTGCCAGCAGCTTAGGTACGGGAGCTACCTTGTCCGGAGAGACCCAGTACTTC,CASSLGTGATLSGETQYF
.,TRBV19,.,TRBJ2-5,TGTGCCAGTAGTCCGGGAGAGACCCAGTACTTC,CASSPGETQYF
once,TRBV5-4,.,TRBJ2-6,TGTGCCAGCATGACGGCTGGGGCCAACGTCCTGACTTTC,CASMTAGANVLTF
.,TRBV5-1,TRBD1,TRBJ2-5,TGCGCCAGCGGAAGGGGGCGGTACTTC,CASGRGRYF
.,TRBV5-4,.,TRBJ2-3,TGTGCCAGCAGCTCGGGGGCCATCACAGATACGCAGTATTTT,CASSSGAITDTQYF
.,TRBV27,.,TRBJ1-4,TGTGCCAGCAGTTTATTGCCGAAGAATGAAAAACTGTTTTTT,CASSLLPKNEKLFF
.,TRBV7-2,TRBD1,TRBJ2-7,TGTGCCAGCAGCTCGAGGGGGACAGGGCCCCACGAGCAGTACTTC,CASSSRGTGPHEQYF
.,TRBV6-1,.,TRBJ2-2,TGTGCCAGCCACAGGGCGGCCGGGGAGCTGTTTTTT,CASHRAAGELFF
.,TRBV29-1,.,TRBJ1-4,TGCAGCGTCGCGAGGGCAGTAAATGAAAAACTGTTTTTT,CSVARAVNEKLFF
.,TRBV7-2,.,TRBJ1-2,TGTGCCAGCAGCTTTACCCCCCACAGCGATGGCTACACCTTC,CASSFTPHSDGYTF
.,TRBV28,TRBD1,TRBJ2-7,TGTGCCAGCACCCTAAGGGACAGGGTCTTGAGTGGGCAGTACTTC,CASTLRDRVLSGQYF
.,TRBV6-1,.,TRBJ2-1,TGTGCCGGGGGATGGGAGTACGGCTCCTACAATGAGCAGTTCTTC,CAGGWEYGSYNEQFF
.,TRBV2,.,TRBJ2-7,TGTGCCAGCAGCATCCCGGGACACCGTCGGTACGAGCAGTACTTC,CASSIPGHRRYEQYF
.,TRBV7-3,TRBD1,TRBJ2-7,TGTGCCAGCAGCTTAAAACCCTTAGTACTTGGACAGGGGAGCTACGAGCAGTACTTC,CASSLKPLVLGQGSYEQYF
.,TRBV10-3,TRBD2,TRBJ2-1,TGTGCCATCAGTGGGGGTAGCGGGAGATCTTCTCCGTTCTTC,CAISGGSGRSSPFF
.,TRBV5-4,.,TRBJ2-5,TGTGCCAGCGGGGAGCGGTCCCAAGAGACCCAGTACTTC,CASGERSQETQYF
.,TRBV30,TRBD1,TRBJ1-5,TGTGCCTGGAGTGGACAGGGCGTTCATCCCCAGCATTTT,CAWSGQGVHPQHF
.,TRBV9,.,TRBJ1-6,TGTGCCAGCAGCCCTTTGGAGAATTCACCCCTCCACTTT,CASSPLENSPLHF
.,TRBV7-8,.,TRBJ2-3,TGTGCCAGCAGCTTCCACTTGGATACGCAGTATTTT,CASSFHLDTQYF
.,TRBV12-5,.,TRBJ2-7,TGTGCTAGTGGTTTGGAACAGTCCCGCGAGCAGTACTTC,CASGLEQSREQYF
.,TRBV7-2,.,TRBJ1-5,TGTGCCAGCAGCGGAGACTTGAATCAGCCCCAGCATTTT,CASSGDLNQPQHF
few,TRBV7-2,.,TRBJ2-7,TGTGCCAGCAGCCCCGGACAGCGCTACGAGCAGTACTTC,CASSPGQRYEQYF
.,TRBV21-1,.,TRBJ1-4,TGTGCCAGCGGAGGGGAACCCCATGAAAAACTGTTTTTT,CASGGEPHEKLFF
.,TRBV7-2,TRBD2,TRBJ2-1,TGTGCCAGCAGCCCAAGCGGGAGCCGCTCCTACAATGAGCAGTTCTTC,CASSPSGSRSYNEQFF
.,TRBV7-6,.,TRBJ1-6,TGTGCCAGCAGCTTAGCCAGGGACAATTCACCCCTCCACTTT,CASSLARDNSPLHF
.,TRBV4-2,TRBD1,TRBJ1-2,TGTGCCAGCAGCCGGGGACAGGGGGCGGGAGGCTACACCTTC,CASSRGQGAGGYTF
.,TRBV11-1,TRBD2,TRBJ2-3,TGTGCCAGCAGCCCCCGGGAAAGGACTAGCGCAGATACGCAGTATTTT,CASSPRERTSADTQYF
few,TRBV5-6,.,TRBJ1-2,TGTGCCAGCAGAGTCGGACAGTTTTCAGTGCGCGGCTACACCTTC,CASRVGQFSVRGYTF
.,TRBV18,.,TRBJ1-4,TGTGCCAGCTCACCACTGGCGGAAAATGAAAAACTGTTTTTT,CASSPLAENEKLFF
.,TRBV7-2,.,TRBJ2-2,TGTGCCAGCAGCTTAGTTTCGGCTAGCAACACCGGGGAGCTGTTTTTT,CASSLVSASNTGELFF
.,TRBV5-1,.,TRBJ2-3,TGCGCCAGCAGCCGAGGGGACACAGATACGCAGTATTTT,CASSRGDTDTQYF
few,TRBV7-2,.,TRBJ1-1,TGTGCCAGCAGCTTATGGATTATGAACACTGAAGCTTTCTTT,CASSLWIMNTEAFF
.,TRBV23-1,TRBD1,TRBJ1-3,TGCGCCAGCAGTCAATCCCCGGGGACAGGGCCTGGGGTACATTCATCCGGAAACACCATATATTTT,CASSQSPGTGPGVHSSGNTIYF
.,TRBV5-1,TRBD1,TRBJ1-1,TGCGCCAGCAGCTTGTCAGGGGGAGAGGAAATGAACACTGAAGCTTTCTTT,CASSLSGGEEMNTEAFF
.,TRBV25-1,.,TRBJ1-4,TGTGCCAGCCTACGACAGACTAATGAAAAACTGTTTTTT,CASLRQTNEKLFF
.,TRBV5-8,TRBD2,TRBJ2-3,TGTGCCAGCAGCTGGCTAGCGGGGACCTACACAGATACGCAGTATTTT,CASSWLAGTYTDTQYF
.,TRBV19,TRBD1,TRBJ2-6,TGTGCCAGTAGCCTGGACAGGGCTGGGGCCAACGTCCTGACTTTC,CASSLDRAGANVLTF
.,TRBV2,TRBD1,TRBJ1-3,TGTGCCAGCAGGGGAAGCGGGAATAGGGGGCGCTTTGGAAACACCATATATTTT,CASRGSGNRGRFGNTIYF
few,TRBV7-8,TRBD1,TRBJ1-2,TGTGCCAGCAGCTTGAGGATGAGACAGGGGTACCCCACCTTC,CASSLRMRQGYPTF
.,TRBV29-1,.,TRBJ1-4,TGCAGCGTTGTGGGGCCTAATGAAAAACTGTTTTTT,CSVVGPNEKLFF